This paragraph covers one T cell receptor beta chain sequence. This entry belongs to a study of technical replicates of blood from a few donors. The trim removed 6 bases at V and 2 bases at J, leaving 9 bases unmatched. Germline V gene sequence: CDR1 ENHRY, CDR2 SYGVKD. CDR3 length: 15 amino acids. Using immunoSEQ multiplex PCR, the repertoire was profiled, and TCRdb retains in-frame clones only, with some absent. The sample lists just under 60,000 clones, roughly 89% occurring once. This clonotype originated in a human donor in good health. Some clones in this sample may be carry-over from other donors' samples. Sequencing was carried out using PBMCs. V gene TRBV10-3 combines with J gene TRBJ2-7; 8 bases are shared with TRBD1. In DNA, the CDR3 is TGTGCCATCAGAGATGGACAGGGTCGGCCCTACGAGCAGTACTTC. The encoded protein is CAIRDGQGRPYEQYF.